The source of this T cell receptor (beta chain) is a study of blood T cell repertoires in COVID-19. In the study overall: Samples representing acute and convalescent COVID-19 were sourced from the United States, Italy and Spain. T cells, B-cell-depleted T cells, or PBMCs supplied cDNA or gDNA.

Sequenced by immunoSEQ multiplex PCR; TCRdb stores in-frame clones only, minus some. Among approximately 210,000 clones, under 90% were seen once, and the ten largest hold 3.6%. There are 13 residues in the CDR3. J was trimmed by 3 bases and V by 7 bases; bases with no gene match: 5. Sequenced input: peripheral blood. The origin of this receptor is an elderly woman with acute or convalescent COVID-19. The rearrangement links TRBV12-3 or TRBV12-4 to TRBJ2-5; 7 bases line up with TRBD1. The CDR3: CASTLTGEETQYF. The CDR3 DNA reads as TGTGCCAGCACCTTAACAGGGGAAGAGACCCAGTACTTC.